The 27 T cell receptor beta chains in this list originate from one sample, sequenced in a study of CD8 T cells in ankylosing spondylitis. TCRdb analysed the 5' RACE reads with MiXCR anew, one entry per CDR3 protein. This sample has 100,000 to 150,000 distinct CDR3 sequences, with roughly 6.6% found just once. What was sequenced was blood, either unsorted or a sorted T cell fraction (not recorded which). The receptors here all came from a male donor with ankylosing spondylitis or in good health (not recorded which).

Many counts were recorded for this clonotype. This CDR3 reads CAIASGPNTGELFF. The CDR3 DNA sequence: TGTGCCATTGCTAGCGGCCCGAACACCGGGGAGCTGTTTTTT. The chain joins TRBV19 to TRBJ2-2, with 7 bases that match TRBD2. Germline trimming cut 10 bases from V and 0 bases from J; bases unmatched to any gene: 5. CDR3 length: 14 residues. Germline CDR1 is LNHDA and CDR2 is SQIVND (reference sequence).

This clonotype appeared many times. The V gene is TRBV7-2, the J gene TRBJ2-7, with a possible D match to TRBD2 (5 bases). This CDR3 has 14 residues. CDR1 and CDR2 from the germline V gene are SGHTA and FQGNSA. V gave up 6 bases and J gave up 9 bases, with 21 bases separating them. The DNA for the CDR3 is TGTGCCAGCAGTGCAGACGAGGCCGTCGGAGGGCAGTACTTC. It yields the protein CASSADEAVGGQYF.

The chain couples TRBV3-2 to TRBJ2-7; the D segment call TRBD1 is taken from the table without a DNA check. TRBV3-2 is listed as a pseudogene. CDR3 length: 17 residues. In DNA form, the CDR3 reads TGTGCCACCACCCCCAACATGATAGTAGCAGGGGGCTACGAGCAGTACTTC. Translating it yields CATTPNMIVAGGYEQYF.

This clonotype was picked up many times. The V and J genes are TRBV27 and TRBJ2-2, with D possibly TRBD2 on 6 matching bases. The CDR3 totals 15 residues. Between the trimmed V and J ends, which lost 6 bases and 6 bases, there was a span of 17 bases. CDR1 MNHEY and CDR2 SMNVEV come from the germline V gene (reference sequence). CDR3 DNA: TGTGCCAGCAGCCGGGAGCTAGCCAGCTCCGGGGAGCTGTTTTTT. It yields the protein CASSRELASSGELFF.

This clonotype has a count of ten or more. The V gene is TRBV5-1, the J gene TRBJ2-7, with 10 bases identical to TRBD1. CDR1 and CDR2 from the germline V gene are SGHRS and YFSETQ. V dropped 5 bases and J dropped 5; count of bases not matched to a gene: 4. This CDR3 is built from 13 residues. The CDR3 reads CASRETGGHEQYF. The DNA for the CDR3 is TGCGCCAGCAGGGAGACAGGGGGCCACGAGCAGTACTTC.

In its sample, this clonotype was seen many times. The chain links TRBV6-5 to TRBJ2-1; D is perhaps TRBD1 (6 bases). Germline CDR1 reads MNHEY; CDR2 reads SVGAGI. V dropped 0 bases and J dropped 7 bases, with 16 bases sitting between them. The CDR3 is made up of 16 amino acids. The CDR3 is CASSYSDQGRRNEQFF. The CDR3 DNA follows: TGTGCCAGCAGTTACTCCGACCAGGGGAGAAGGAATGAGCAGTTCTTC.

This clonotype was found many times. The rearrangement uses TRBV5-5 and TRBJ1-2; 7 bases fit TRBD1. Trimming at V came to 4 bases and at J to 8 bases, leaving 14 bases not matched to a gene. CDR1 SGHKS and CDR2 YYEKEE come from the germline V gene (reference sequence). The CDR3 runs to 15 residues. The CDR3 reads CASSPYRGPLVGYTF. CDR3 nucleotides: TGTGCCAGCAGCCCTTACAGGGGCCCCTTGGTGGGCTACACCTTC. The variable domain in full, completed from reference TRBV5-5 and TRBJ1-2, reads DAGVTQSPTHLIKTRGQQVTLRCSPISGHKSVSWYQQVLGQGPQFIFQYYEKEERGRGNFPDRFSARQFPNYSSELNVNALLLGDSALYLCASSPYRGPLVGYTFGSGTRLTVV.

At least ten counts were recorded for this clonotype. The J gene is TRBJ2-7, the V gene TRBV28; 13 nucleotides line up with TRBD2. This CDR3 region has 16 residues. Germline V gene data show CDR1 as MDHEN and CDR2 as SYDVKM. With V trimmed by 5 bases and J by 2 bases, 6 bases remained unmatched. CDR3 in amino acids: CASSPWGTSGTYEQYF. Here the CDR3 DNA reads TGTGCCAGCAGTCCTTGGGGGACTAGCGGGACCTACGAGCAGTACTTC.

In its sample, this clonotype was seen many times. V usage is TRBV20-1 and J usage is TRBJ1-2; no clear D. CDR3 length: 13 residues. The germline V gene has CDR1 DFQATT and CDR2 SNEGSKA (reference sequence). Trimming left V 1 base short and J 3 bases short, with 9 bases between. The CDR3 nucleotides are TGCAGTGCTAGAGTGGAGGGCGACTATGGCTACACCTTC. This sequence encodes CSARVEGDYGYTF.

This clonotype was seen ten or more times. The chain joins TRBV10-3 to TRBJ1-1, with a tentative D call TRBD1 (5 bases). The CDR3 has 13 residues. V dropped 8 bases and J dropped 2 bases, with 12 bases sitting between them. CDR1 ENHRY and CDR2 SYGVKD come from the germline V gene. CDR3: CAIGAGSNTEAFF. CDR3 nucleotide sequence: TGTGCCATCGGGGCAGGCTCAAACACTGAAGCTTTCTTT.

This clonotype has a count of ten or more. J is TRBJ2-1 and V is TRBV20-1; 8 nucleotides line up with TRBD2. Germline loops: CDR1 DFQATT, CDR2 SNEGSKA (reference sequence). The CDR3 is 17 amino acids. The trim removed 6 bases at V and 0 bases at J, leaving 13 bases unmatched. Here the CDR3 reads CSARASMGTSSYNEQFF. In DNA form, the CDR3 reads TGCAGTGCGCGGGCCTCAATGGGGACTAGCTCCTACAATGAGCAGTTCTTC.

This clonotype was detected ten times or more. The rearrangement uses TRBV7-9 and TRBJ2-6; TRBD1 matches at 7 bases. Germline-derived CDR1 and CDR2 are SEHNR and FQNEAQ (reference sequence). The length of the CDR3 is 14 residues. The V segment lost 10 bases and the J segment 3 bases; nucleotides outside the gene matches: 6. The CDR3 DNA sequence: TGTGCCATCCCAGGGGGTGGTGGGGCCAACGTCCTGACTTTC. This codes for CAIPGGGGANVLTF.

Many counts were recorded for this clonotype. The chain uses TRBV4-3 and TRBJ2-1, with 8 bases fitting TRBD2. The trim removed 2 bases at V and 0 bases at J, leaving 3 bases unmatched. Germline V gene data show CDR1 as LGHNA and CDR2 as YSLEER. The CDR3 totals 16 residues. CDR3 amino acids: CASSQSSGYSYNEQFF. Written as DNA, the CDR3 is TGCGCCAGCAGCCAATCTAGCGGGTACTCCTACAATGAGCAGTTCTTC.

This clonotype was detected many times. The V and J genes are TRBV5-1 and TRBJ2-5; 8 bases line up with TRBD2. The CDR3 loop spans 17 amino acids. V shed 2 bases, J shed 2 bases, and the junction held 11 bases outside the gene matches. From germline, CDR1 is SGHRS and CDR2 YFSETQ. CDR3 coding DNA: TGCGCCAGCAGCTTCGGTGGGCCTAGCGGGCCACAAGAGACCCAGTACTTC. This codes for CASSFGGPSGPQETQYF.

For this clonotype: A read error may produce the germline difference seen at one junction end. The genes are TRBV20-1 and TRBJ1-3; 8 bases are shared with TRBD1. There are 17 residues in the CDR3. The V gene's germline CDR1 is DFQATT and CDR2 SNEGSKA (reference sequence). CDR3 DNA: TGCTGTGCTCCGGAGCACAGGGGGTCTTCCTCTGGAAACACCATATATTTT. It yields the protein CCAPEHRGSSSGNTIYF.

V usage is TRBV5-1 and J usage is TRBJ2-1; TRBD2 matches 7 bases. With V trimmed by 2 bases and J by 6 bases, 8 bases remained unmatched. Germline lookup yields CDR1 SGHRS and CDR2 YFSETQ. This CDR3 is built from 15 residues. CDR3 protein: CASSLLATSSNEQFF. DNA for the CDR3: TGCGCCAGCAGCTTACTCGCGACTAGCAGCAATGAGCAGTTCTTC. Based on the CDR3 plus reference TRBV5-1 and TRBJ2-1, the full variable domain is KAGVTQTPRYLIKTRGQQVTLSCSPISGHRSVSWYQQTPGQGLQFLFEYFSETQRNKGNFPGRFSGRQFSNSRSEMNVSTLELGDSALYLCASSLLATSSNEQFFGPGTRLTVL.

This clonotype came up many times. V gene TRBV7-9 combines with J gene TRBJ2-3, with 7 bases that match TRBD1. There are 12 residues in the CDR3. The germline V gene encodes CDR1 SEHNR and CDR2 FQNEAQ (reference sequence). The CDR3 sequence is CACGQGTDTQYF. DNA of the CDR3: TGTGCATGTGGACAGGGCACAGATACGCAGTATTTT.

Many counts were recorded for this clonotype. The CDR3 spells CAYPGGNTYEQYF. CDR3 nucleotide sequence: TGTGCCTACCCAGGGGGCAATACCTACGAGCAGTACTTC. The rearrangement joins TRBV2 to TRBJ2-7, with 8 bases aligning to TRBD1. With V trimmed by 11 bases and J by 2 bases, 8 bases remained unmatched. Germline loops: CDR1 SNHLY, CDR2 FYNNEI. This CDR3 region has 13 residues.

At least ten counts were recorded for this clonotype. The chain employs TRBV27 and TRBJ2-5; 7 bases map to TRBD1. CDR3 size: 15 residues. Germline loops: CDR1 MNHEY, CDR2 SMNVEV (reference sequence). V was pared by 6 bases and J by 3 bases, with 10 bases of the junction left unmatched. CDR3 protein: CASRSSTGWEETQYF. CDR3 coding DNA: TGTGCCAGCAGAAGCTCGACAGGGTGGGAAGAGACCCAGTACTTC.

This clonotype was counted ten times or more. The rearrangement uses TRBV12-3 or TRBV12-4 and TRBJ2-3; D may be TRBD2 (6 bases). V was pared by 0 bases and J by 2 bases, with 18 bases between. This CDR3 is 18 amino acids long. DNA for the CDR3: TGTGCCAGCAGTTTAGCGGGTGGGTGGCGGGATTCCACAGATACGCAGTATTTT. Translating gives CASSLAGGWRDSTDTQYF.

This clonotype was recorded at least ten times. V is TRBV20-1 and J is TRBJ1-1; no clear D. The CDR3 has 17 residues. The germline V and J ends were trimmed by 0 bases and 3 bases, with 20 bases remaining between them. The V gene's germline CDR1 is DFQATT and CDR2 SNEGSKA (reference sequence). The CDR3 protein is CSARDNWKNSKDTEAFF. The CDR3 nucleotides read TGCAGTGCTAGAGATAATTGGAAAAACAGCAAGGACACTGAAGCTTTCTTT.

This clonotype appeared many times. The chain employs TRBV5-1 and TRBJ2-7; perhaps TRBD1 as D (6 bases). The CDR3 covers 13 residues. Germline V lookup: CDR1 SGHRS, CDR2 YFSETQ. Trimming left V 2 bases short and J 4 bases short, with 10 bases between. The CDR3 sequence: CASSLPDSYEQYF. The DNA of the CDR3 is TGCGCCAGCAGCTTACCGGACAGTTACGAGCAGTACTTC.

This clonotype was found many times. The chain links TRBV5-1 to TRBJ2-3; no clear D gene. V was pared by 0 bases and J by 0 bases, with 11 bases between. The CDR3 covers 16 residues. Per the germline V gene, CDR1 is SGHRS and CDR2 is YFSETQ. CDR3 in DNA: TGCGCCAGCAGCTTGGCCGGAGTCCCTAGCACAGATACGCAGTATTTT. As protein: CASSLAGVPSTDTQYF.

At least ten counts were recorded for this clonotype. The chain recombines TRBV3-1 with TRBJ1-2, with D perhaps TRBD1 (5 bases). Trimming stripped 7 bases from V and 7 bases from J, with 13 bases between. In germline, CDR1 is LGHDT, CDR2 YNNKEL (reference sequence). CDR3 length equals 12 residues. The CDR3 here is CASTRPGSGYTF. Written as DNA, the CDR3 is TGTGCCAGCACCCGTCCAGGGTCTGGCTACACCTTC.

This clonotype showed up many times. The V and J genes are TRBV6-5 and TRBJ2-7; TRBD2 agrees at 12 bases. The CDR3 consists of 16 residues. Germline CDR1 and CDR2: MNHEY and SVGAGI. Trimming cost V 0 bases and J 5 bases; bases outside gene matches: 5. The CDR3: CASSYSGGLAGNEQYF. DNA of the CDR3: TGTGCCAGCAGTTACTCGGGGGGACTAGCGGGCAACGAGCAGTACTTC.

This clonotype was counted ten times or more. The chain employs TRBV5-1 and TRBJ2-3; 7 bases fit TRBD1. J gave up 1 base and V 4 bases, and 3 bases lay outside the gene matches. Germline V gene sequence: CDR1 SGHRS, CDR2 YFSETQ. The CDR3 runs to 14 residues. DNA of the CDR3: TGCGCCAGCAGCACCGGACAGGGCACAGATACGCAGTATTTT. Protein sequence: CASSTGQGTDTQYF.

This clonotype was detected many times. The chain couples TRBV6-1 to TRBJ2-7, with 8 bases matching TRBD1. The CDR3 extends over 14 amino acids. Trimming took 6 bases from V and 3 from J; bases not matched to a gene: 7. Germline V gives CDR1 MNHNS, CDR2 SASEGT. The CDR3 reads CASRRQGAYYEQYF. The CDR3 nucleotides are TGTGCCAGCAGACGCCAGGGGGCTTACTACGAGCAGTACTTC.